Below are 2 T cell receptor beta chains sequenced from a single sample in a study of yellow fever vaccine responses in identical twins. TCRdb ran MiXCR on the RT-PCR reads and lists one entry per CDR3 protein. This sample has some 11,000 distinct CDR3 sequences, with 77% found just once. Sequenced here: T cells from blood (PBMCs), unsorted or a sorted subset (not recorded which), sampled before or after yellow fever vaccination (not recorded which). The receptors here all came from a woman younger than 30 who received the yellow fever vaccine.

This chain uses TRBV11-2 with TRBJ2-1, with D perhaps matching TRBD1 or TRBD2 (6 bases each). From germline, CDR1 is SGHAT and CDR2 FQNNGV. Between the trimmed V and J ends, which lost 4 bases and 1 base, there was a span of 14 bases. The CDR3 spans 16 residues. The DNA of the CDR3 is TGTGCCAGCAGCTCGGGGGACAAGGGGTCCTACAATGAGCAGTTCTTC. Translation gives CASSSGDKGSYNEQFF.

CDR3 sequence: CASSLSGGEGTNYGYTF. The CDR3 nucleotides read TGTGCCAGCAGTTTAAGTGGGGGTGAGGGGACTAACTATGGCTACACCTTC. This sequence joins TRBV28 and TRBJ1-2; perhaps TRBD1 as D (5 bases). Looked up from germline, CDR1 is MDHEN and CDR2 is SYDVKM. This CDR3 comprises 17 residues. V lost 2 bases and J lost 0, with 16 bases in between.